A single sample is the source of the 6 T cell receptor beta chains below, sequenced in a study of blood T cell repertoires in COVID-19 (dated by TCRdb to 2018 to 2020). The library came from the immunoSEQ multiplex PCR assay. TCRdb took over this immuneACCESS table, retaining in-frame rearrangements with V and J assigned. Such tables are incomplete; in checked studies, under half of the missing clones stem from an unresolved V gene, and the remainder is unexplained. Recorded for this sample are 100,000 to 150,000 clones; around 88% of them occurred a single time. The leading ten clones occupy around 10% of the sample. The sequenced material came from peripheral blood. The receptors were gathered from a man aged 45-65 years with acute or convalescent COVID-19.

The chain is built from TRBV9 and TRBJ1-2, with 8 nucleotides matching TRBD1. The CDR3 sequence is 17 residues long. J lost 2 bases, V lost 4 bases, and 13 bases had no gene match. From germline, CDR1 is SGDLS and CDR2 YYNGEE. CDR3 residues: CASSSRLVGQGNYGYTF. The CDR3 DNA reads TGTGCCAGCAGCTCCCGTTTGGTTGGACAGGGAAACTATGGCTACACCTTC.

This clone was detected only a few times. This rearrangement joins TRBV11-2 to TRBJ1-2; tentative D call: TRBD1 (5 bases). CDR3 size: 18 residues. The germline V gene has CDR1 SGHAT and CDR2 FQNNGV. V was shortened by 2 bases and J by 2 bases, with 21 bases between the two germline ends. The CDR3 DNA is TGTGCCAGCAGCTTACTAAGCTATGGGGGAGGCCCAAACTATGGCTACACCTTC. This sequence encodes CASSLLSYGGGPNYGYTF.

The J gene is TRBJ1-2, the V gene TRBV5-1; the match to TRBD1 covers 10 bases. The trim removed 0 bases at V and 4 bases at J, leaving 6 bases unmatched. This CDR3 is built from 16 residues. Germline V gives CDR1 SGHRS, CDR2 YFSETQ. DNA of the CDR3: TGCGCCAGCAGCTTGGCTGAGACAGGGGGCGGCTATGGCTACACCTTC. Translated, it gives CASSLAETGGGYGYTF.

J is TRBJ1-4 and V is TRBV24-1; 10 bases are shared with TRBD1. CDR3 length: 16 amino acids. Germline CDR1 and CDR2: KGHDR and SFDVKD. V lost 3 bases, J lost 8 bases, and 8 bases stayed unmatched. The CDR3 spells CATSDSRQGASEKLFF. As DNA, the CDR3 is TGTGCCACCAGTGATAGCCGACAGGGGGCTTCCGAAAAACTGTTTTTT.

V and J are TRBV29-1 and TRBJ1-1, with a tentative D call TRBD1 (6 bases). In germline, CDR1 is SQVTM, CDR2 ANQGSEA. Trimming removed 6 bases at V and 10 bases at J, with 15 bases between. This CDR3 comprises 11 residues. Here the CDR3 DNA reads TGCAGCGTCCAGGGGACCACCGGAGCTTTCTTT. Protein product: CSVQGTTGAFF.

This clone was detected a few times. The chain combines TRBV5-4 with TRBJ2-1, with 8 bases matching TRBD2. V was clipped by 0 bases and J by 5 bases; unmatched bases: 4. In germline, CDR1 is SGHNT, CDR2 YYREEE (reference sequence). CDR3 length: 15 amino acids. Here the CDR3 DNA reads TGTGCCAGCAGCTTGGGCGGGGGGCTCGACAATGAGCAGTTCTTC. Its protein is CASSLGGGLDNEQFF.